This entry lists 14 T cell receptor beta chains sequenced from one sample in a study of response to subunit inactivated influenza vaccine. MiXCR, run by TCRdb on the RT-PCR reads, gives a single entry per CDR3 protein. The sample yields about 700,000 distinct CDR3 sequences, approximately 15% seen once. Sequencing used PBMCs from blood, obtained 14 to 15 days before vaccination. The source of these receptors is a man aged 45-65 years who received an inactivated influenza vaccine.

J is TRBJ2-6 and V is TRBV28, with unresolved D. CDR3 length: 15 residues. The germline V and J ends were trimmed by 3 bases and 1 base, with 7 bases remaining between them. Per the germline V gene, CDR1 is MDHEN and CDR2 is SYDVKM. The DNA of the CDR3 is TGTGCCAGCAGTTTTAGGTTTTCTGGGGCCAACGTCCTGACTTTC. It yields the protein CASSFRFSGANVLTF. Full variable domain (missing parts from reference TRBV28 and TRBJ2-6): DVKVTQSSRYLVKRTGEKVFLECVQDMDHENMFWYRQDPGLGLRLIYFSYDVKMKEKGDIPEGYSVSREKKERFSLILESASTNQTSMYLCASSFRFSGANVLTFGAGSRLTVL.

The chain carries TRBV11-2 and TRBJ2-3, with 13 bases matching TRBD2. Germline V gene sequence: CDR1 SGHAT, CDR2 FQNNGV. CDR3 length equals 21 residues. V lost 6 bases, J lost 3 bases, and 21 bases stayed unmatched. The CDR3 DNA reads as TGTGCCAGCAGGCAAAAAACCCTCCGGACTAGCGGGGGTACCGTGACAGATACGCAGTATTTT. Protein sequence: CASRQKTLRTSGGTVTDTQYF.

This clonotype was observed a single time. A much larger clone lies one base from this, so it may be a read error. The chain carries TRBV7-6 and TRBJ2-7; TRBD1 matches 7 bases. Germline loops: CDR1 SGHVS, CDR2 FNYEAQ. The CDR3 totals 14 residues. J was trimmed by 0 bases and V by 5 bases; bases with no gene match: 4. The CDR3 DNA reads as TGTGCCAGCAGCAAAAGGGACAGCTCCTACGAGCAGTACTTC. Its protein is CASSKRDSSYEQYF.

This clonotype was counted a few times. The chain joins TRBV6-1 to TRBJ1-2; 7 positions match TRBD1. Trimming at V came to 8 bases and at J to 3 bases, leaving 9 bases not matched to a gene. This CDR3 spans 14 amino acids. Germline V CDR1 and CDR2: MNHNS, SASEGT. CDR3 bases: TGTGCCAGCCGGGGCGCTCAGGGGGACTATGGCTACACCTTC. Translating it yields CASRGAQGDYGYTF.

This clonotype was seen a few times. This sequence joins TRBV2 and TRBJ2-3, with 7 bases aligning to TRBD2. Germline CDR1 is SNHLY and CDR2 is FYNNEI. V gave up 4 bases and J gave up 4 bases; unmatched junction bases: 11. The CDR3 runs 16 residues. The chain's CDR3 is CASSVREPVGPDTQYF. The CDR3 DNA follows: TGTGCCAGCAGTGTGCGGGAGCCCGTGGGACCAGATACGCAGTATTTT.

This clonotype has only a few counts. CDR3 DNA: TGTGCCAGCAGCACCACAGGGTTCACAGATACGCAGTATTTT. Protein: CASSTTGFTDTQYF. This chain uses TRBV12-3 or TRBV12-4 with TRBJ2-3; D may be TRBD1 (6 bases). Trimming took off 6 bases at V and 2 bases at J, with 12 bases between the two ends. The CDR3 covers 14 residues.

V and J are TRBV5-1 and TRBJ2-2; the match to TRBD2 covers 8 bases. Per the germline V gene, CDR1 is SGHRS and CDR2 is YFSETQ. V was clipped by 2 bases and J by 2 bases; unmatched bases: 2. The CDR3 spans 15 residues. CDR3 region: CASSFGTRNTGELFF. CDR3 sequence (DNA): TGCGCCAGCAGCTTCGGGACTAGAAACACCGGGGAGCTGTTTTTT.

Ten or more counts support this clonotype. J is TRBJ2-7 and V is TRBV27; TRBD2 might be the D (5 bases). Germline V CDR1 and CDR2: MNHEY, SMNVEV (reference sequence). V lost 6 bases and J 3 bases, leaving 15 bases between the germline ends. The CDR3 has 14 residues. CDR3 bases: TGTGCCAGCAGCCCCTTCCTAGCTTTCTACGAGCAGTACTTC. Encoded protein: CASSPFLAFYEQYF.

In the case of this clonotype: The junction shows a germline mismatch at one end, possibly a read error. The rearrangement joins TRBV29-1 to TRBJ2-3; D is perhaps TRBD1 or TRBD2 (5 bases each). The germline CDR1 and CDR2 sequences are SQVTM and ANQGSEA. This CDR3 comprises 13 residues. In nucleotides, the CDR3 is TGCAGCGTTGGGTGGGGACGCACAGATGCGCAGTATTTT. It yields the protein CSVGWGRTDAQYF.

This chain links TRBV9 with TRBJ2-5; D possibly corresponds to TRBD2 (5 bases). The CDR3 sequence is 15 residues long. In germline, CDR1 is SGDLS, CDR2 YYNGEE. V dropped 0 bases and J dropped 2 bases, with 11 bases sitting between them. CDR3 sequence: CASSVGGKLQETQYF. The CDR3 DNA reads TGTGCCAGCAGCGTAGGAGGGAAGTTACAAGAGACCCAGTACTTC.

J is TRBJ2-7 and V is TRBV6-1; D possibly matches TRBD1 or TRBD2 (5 bases each). The ends were cut back, 7 bases at V and 6 bases at J, with 19 bases in the middle. CDR3 size: 14 residues. CDR1 MNHNS and CDR2 SASEGT come from the germline V gene. CDR3 bases: TGTGCCAGCAAGGTGAGGGCAGGGTCTGGCGAGCAGTACTTC. Encoded protein: CASKVRAGSGEQYF.

This clonotype was seen many times. The V and J genes are TRBV7-3 and TRBJ2-1; 11 nucleotides match TRBD2. The ends lost 6 bases at V and 8 bases at J; junction bases unmatched: 9. CDR1 is SGHTA and CDR2 is FQGTGA in the germline V gene. CDR3 length: 15 amino acids. The CDR3 sequence: CASSISGRGWDEQFF. The CDR3 nucleotides read TGTGCCAGCAGTATTAGCGGGAGGGGTTGGGATGAGCAGTTCTTC. Together with reference TRBV7-3 and TRBJ2-1, the CDR3 gives the full variable domain: GAGVSQTPSNKVTEKGKYVELRCDPISGHTALYWYRQSLGQGPEFLIYFQGTGAADDSGLPNDRFFAVRPEGSVSTLKIQRTERGDSAVYLCASSISGRGWDEQFFGPGTRLTVL.

This sequence joins TRBV27 and TRBJ2-7; 11 bases align to TRBD1. Germline V gene data show CDR1 as MNHEY and CDR2 as SMNVEV (reference sequence). The CDR3 spans 12 residues. The V gene end was trimmed by 10 bases and the J gene end by 7 bases; junction bases not matched to a gene: 6. CDR3 DNA: TGTGCCACCACGGACAGGGGGCGGGAGCAGTACTTC. Translated, it gives CATTDRGREQYF.

This clonotype was detected only a few times. The chain is built from TRBV20-1 and TRBJ2-7; 8 bases are shared with TRBD1. Germline CDR1 DFQATT, CDR2 SNEGSKA (reference sequence). J lost 3 bases, V lost 2 bases, and 12 bases had no gene match. This CDR3 is built from 16 residues. In nucleotides, the CDR3 is TGCAGTGCTAGACCAGGGGGCCCTGTGACTATCTACGAGCAGTACTTC. Protein product: CSARPGGPVTIYEQYF.